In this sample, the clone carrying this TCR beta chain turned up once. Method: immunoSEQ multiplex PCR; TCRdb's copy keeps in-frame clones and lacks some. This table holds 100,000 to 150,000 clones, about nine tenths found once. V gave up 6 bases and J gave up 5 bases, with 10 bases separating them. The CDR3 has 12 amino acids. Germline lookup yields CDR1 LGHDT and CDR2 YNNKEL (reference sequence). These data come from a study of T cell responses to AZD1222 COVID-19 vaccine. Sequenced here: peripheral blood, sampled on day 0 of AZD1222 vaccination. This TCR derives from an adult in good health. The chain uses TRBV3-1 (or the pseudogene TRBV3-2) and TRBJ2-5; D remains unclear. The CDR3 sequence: CASSRPGETQYF. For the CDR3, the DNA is TGTGCCAGCAGTAGACCCGGGGAGACCCAGTACTTC.